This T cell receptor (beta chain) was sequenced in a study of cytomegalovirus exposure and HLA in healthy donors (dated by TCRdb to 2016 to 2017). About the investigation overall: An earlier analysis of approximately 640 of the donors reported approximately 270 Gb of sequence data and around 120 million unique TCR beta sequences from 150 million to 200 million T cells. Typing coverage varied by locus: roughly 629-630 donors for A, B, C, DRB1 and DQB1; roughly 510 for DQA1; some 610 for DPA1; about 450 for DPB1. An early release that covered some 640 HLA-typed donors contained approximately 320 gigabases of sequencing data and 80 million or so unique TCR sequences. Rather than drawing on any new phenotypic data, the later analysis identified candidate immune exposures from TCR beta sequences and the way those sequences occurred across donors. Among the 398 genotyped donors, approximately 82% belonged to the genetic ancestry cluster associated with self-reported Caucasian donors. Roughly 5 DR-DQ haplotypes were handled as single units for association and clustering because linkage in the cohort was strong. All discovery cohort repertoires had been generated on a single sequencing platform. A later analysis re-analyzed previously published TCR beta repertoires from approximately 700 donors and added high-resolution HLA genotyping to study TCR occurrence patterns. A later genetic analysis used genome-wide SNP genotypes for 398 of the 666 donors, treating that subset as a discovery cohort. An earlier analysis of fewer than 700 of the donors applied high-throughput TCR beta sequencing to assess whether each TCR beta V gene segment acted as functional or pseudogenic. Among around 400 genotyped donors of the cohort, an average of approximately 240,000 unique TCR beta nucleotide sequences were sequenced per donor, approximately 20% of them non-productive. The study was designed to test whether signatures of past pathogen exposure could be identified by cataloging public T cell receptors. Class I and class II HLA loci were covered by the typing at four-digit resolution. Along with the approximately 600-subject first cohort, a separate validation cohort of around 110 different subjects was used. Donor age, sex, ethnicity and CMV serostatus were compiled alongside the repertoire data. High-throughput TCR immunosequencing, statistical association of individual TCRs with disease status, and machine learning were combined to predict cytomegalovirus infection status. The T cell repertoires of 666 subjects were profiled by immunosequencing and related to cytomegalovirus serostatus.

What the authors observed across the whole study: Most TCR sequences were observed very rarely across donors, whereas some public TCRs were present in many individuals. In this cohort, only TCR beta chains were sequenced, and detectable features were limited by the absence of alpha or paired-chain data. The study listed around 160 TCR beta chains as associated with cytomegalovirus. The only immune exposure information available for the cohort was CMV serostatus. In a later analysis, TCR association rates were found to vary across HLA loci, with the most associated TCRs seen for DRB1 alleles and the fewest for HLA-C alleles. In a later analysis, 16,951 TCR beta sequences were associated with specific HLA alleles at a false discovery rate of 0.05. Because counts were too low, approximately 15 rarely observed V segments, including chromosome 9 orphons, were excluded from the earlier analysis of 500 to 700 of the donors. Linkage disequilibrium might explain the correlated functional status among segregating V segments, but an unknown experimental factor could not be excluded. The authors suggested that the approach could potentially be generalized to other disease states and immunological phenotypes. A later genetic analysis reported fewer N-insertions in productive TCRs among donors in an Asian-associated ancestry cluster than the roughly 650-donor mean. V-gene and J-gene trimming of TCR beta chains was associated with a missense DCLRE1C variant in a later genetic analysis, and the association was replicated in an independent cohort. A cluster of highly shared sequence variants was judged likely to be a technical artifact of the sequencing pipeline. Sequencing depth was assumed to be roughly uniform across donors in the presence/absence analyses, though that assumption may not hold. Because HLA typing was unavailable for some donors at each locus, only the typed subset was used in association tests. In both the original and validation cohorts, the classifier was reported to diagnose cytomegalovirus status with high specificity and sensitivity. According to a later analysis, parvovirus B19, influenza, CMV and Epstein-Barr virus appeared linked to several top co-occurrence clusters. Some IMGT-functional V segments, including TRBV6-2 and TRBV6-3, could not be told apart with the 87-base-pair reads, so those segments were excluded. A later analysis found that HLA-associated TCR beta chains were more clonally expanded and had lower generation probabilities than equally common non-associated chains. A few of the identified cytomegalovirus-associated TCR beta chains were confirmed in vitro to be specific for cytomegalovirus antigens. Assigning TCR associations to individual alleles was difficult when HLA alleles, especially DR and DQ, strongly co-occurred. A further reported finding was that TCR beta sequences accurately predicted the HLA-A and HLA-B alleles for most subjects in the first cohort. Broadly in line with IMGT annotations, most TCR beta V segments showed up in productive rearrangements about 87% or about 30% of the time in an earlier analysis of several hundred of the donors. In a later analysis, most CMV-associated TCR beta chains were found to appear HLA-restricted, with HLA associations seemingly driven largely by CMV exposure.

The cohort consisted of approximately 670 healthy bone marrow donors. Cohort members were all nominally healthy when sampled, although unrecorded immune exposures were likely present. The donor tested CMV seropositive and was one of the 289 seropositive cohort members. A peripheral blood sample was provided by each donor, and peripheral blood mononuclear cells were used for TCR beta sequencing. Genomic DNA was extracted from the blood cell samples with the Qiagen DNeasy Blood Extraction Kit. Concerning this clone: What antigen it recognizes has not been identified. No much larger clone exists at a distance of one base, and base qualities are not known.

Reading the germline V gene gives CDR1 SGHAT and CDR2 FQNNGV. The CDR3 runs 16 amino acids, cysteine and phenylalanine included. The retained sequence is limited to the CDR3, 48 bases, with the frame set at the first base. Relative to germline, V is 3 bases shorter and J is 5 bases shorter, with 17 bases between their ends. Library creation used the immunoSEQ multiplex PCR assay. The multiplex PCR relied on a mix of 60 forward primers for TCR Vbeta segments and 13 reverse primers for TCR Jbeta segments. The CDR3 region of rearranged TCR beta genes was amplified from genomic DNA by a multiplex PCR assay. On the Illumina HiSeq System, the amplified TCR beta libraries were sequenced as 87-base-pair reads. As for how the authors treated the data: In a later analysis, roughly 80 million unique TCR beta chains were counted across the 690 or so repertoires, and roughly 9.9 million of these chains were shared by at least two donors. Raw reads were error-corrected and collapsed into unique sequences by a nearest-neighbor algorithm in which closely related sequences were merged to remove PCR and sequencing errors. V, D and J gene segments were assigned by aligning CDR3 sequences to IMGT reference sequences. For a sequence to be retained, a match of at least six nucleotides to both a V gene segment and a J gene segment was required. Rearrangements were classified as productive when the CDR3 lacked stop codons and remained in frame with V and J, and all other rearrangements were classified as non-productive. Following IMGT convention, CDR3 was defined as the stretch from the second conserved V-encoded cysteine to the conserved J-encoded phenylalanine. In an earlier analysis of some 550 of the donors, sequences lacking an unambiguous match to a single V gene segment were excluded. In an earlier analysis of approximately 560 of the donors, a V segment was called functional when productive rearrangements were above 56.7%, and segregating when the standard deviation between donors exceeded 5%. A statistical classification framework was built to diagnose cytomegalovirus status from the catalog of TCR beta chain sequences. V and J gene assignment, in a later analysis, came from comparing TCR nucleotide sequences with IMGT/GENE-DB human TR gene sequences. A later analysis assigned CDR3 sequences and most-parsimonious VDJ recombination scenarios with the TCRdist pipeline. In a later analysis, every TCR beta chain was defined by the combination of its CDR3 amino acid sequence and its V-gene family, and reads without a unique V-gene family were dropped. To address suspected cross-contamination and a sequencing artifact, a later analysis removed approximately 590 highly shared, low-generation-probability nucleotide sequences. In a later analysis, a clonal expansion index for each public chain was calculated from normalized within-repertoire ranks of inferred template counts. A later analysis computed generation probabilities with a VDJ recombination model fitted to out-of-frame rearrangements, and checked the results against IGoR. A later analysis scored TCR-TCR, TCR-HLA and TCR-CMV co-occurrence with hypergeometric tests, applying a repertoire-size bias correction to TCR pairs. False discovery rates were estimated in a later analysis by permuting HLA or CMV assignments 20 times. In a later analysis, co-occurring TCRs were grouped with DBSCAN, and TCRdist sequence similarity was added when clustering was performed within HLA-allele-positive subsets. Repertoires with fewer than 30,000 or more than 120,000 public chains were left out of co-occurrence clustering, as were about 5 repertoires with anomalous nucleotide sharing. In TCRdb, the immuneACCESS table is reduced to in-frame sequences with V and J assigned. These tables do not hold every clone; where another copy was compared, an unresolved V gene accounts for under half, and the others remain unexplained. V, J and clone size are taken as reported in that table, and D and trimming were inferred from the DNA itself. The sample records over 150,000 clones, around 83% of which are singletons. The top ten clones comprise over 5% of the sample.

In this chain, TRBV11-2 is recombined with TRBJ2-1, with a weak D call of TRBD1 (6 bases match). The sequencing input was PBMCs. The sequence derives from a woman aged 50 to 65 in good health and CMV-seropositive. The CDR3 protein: CASSFNPPGVNNEQFF. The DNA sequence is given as TGTGCCAGCAGCTTCAACCCCCCAGGGGTAAACAATGAGCAGTTCTTC.